The next 29 T cell receptor beta chains were all read from a single sample in a study of T cell clones after liver transplantation. Profiling relied on immunoSEQ multiplex PCR, and the TCRdb table lists in-frame clones only, not all of them. The profile covers over 5,500 clones, with 70% appearing a single time and around 24% taken by the ten largest. This specimen was CD8+ T cells from blood, taken before liver transplant. All receptors derive from a human donor who received a liver transplant.

The chain joins TRBV5-4 to TRBJ1-2; no clear D. The CDR3 loop spans 15 amino acids. V lost 7 bases, J lost 4 bases, and 20 bases lay in between. Germline CDR1 and CDR2: SGHNT and YYREEE (reference sequence). The CDR3 DNA reads as TGTGCCAGCGGGTGGAGCGTACCAGGAACCTATGGCTACACCTTC. Its translation: CASGWSVPGTYGYTF. The variable domain in full, with the rest retrieved from reference TRBV5-4 and TRBJ1-2, is ETGVTQSPTHLIKTRGQQVTLRCSSQSGHNTVSWYQQALGQGPQFIFQYYREEENGRGNFPPRFSGLQFPNYSSELNVNALELDDSALYLCASGWSVPGTYGYTFGSGTRLTVV.

The V call is TRBV5-1, the J call TRBJ2-5; D gene unclear. The CDR3 contains 15 residues. V shed 4 bases and J shed 3 bases, with 16 bases lying between them. CDR1 is SGHRS, CDR2 YFSETQ, per germline. The CDR3 coding sequence is TGCGCCAGCAGCCGTGGGCACGGGCAGGAAGAGACCCAGTACTTC. This encodes CASSRGHGQEETQYF.

The chain links TRBV19 to TRBJ1-1; D remains unclear. V was pared by 4 bases and J by 1 base, with 13 bases between. The CDR3 loop spans 15 amino acids. The V gene's germline CDR1 is LNHDA and CDR2 SQIVND (reference sequence). CDR3 bases: TGTGCCAGTAGTACATCTACAATCGGGAACACTGAAGCTTTCTTT. Translated, it gives CASSTSTIGNTEAFF. Complete variable domain (other parts from reference TRBV19 and TRBJ1-1): DGGITQSPKYLFRKEGQNVTLSCEQNLNHDAMYWYRQDPGQGLRLIYYSQIVNDFQKGDIAEGYSVSREKKESFPLTVTSAQKNPTAFYLCASSTSTIGNTEAFFGQGTRLTVV.

This clone has more than one count but fewer than ten. The CDR3 region has the DNA TGCGCCAGCAGCCAAGATGCAGATGAGCAGTTCTTC. This gives the protein CASSQDADEQFF. The V call is TRBV4-3, the J call TRBJ2-1; D unclear. Between the trimmed V and J ends, which lost 0 bases and 8 bases, there was a span of 5 bases. This CDR3 has 12 residues. Germline CDR1 and CDR2: LGHNA and YSLEER.

The V and J genes are TRBV9 and TRBJ1-3, with 7 bases identical to TRBD1. The CDR3 is 16 amino acids. CDR1 is SGDLS, CDR2 YYNGEE, per germline. V lost 0 bases, J lost 0 bases, and 3 bases stayed unmatched. CDR3 sequence: CASSVVGGDSGNTIYF. As DNA, the CDR3 is TGTGCCAGCAGCGTAGTAGGGGGCGACTCTGGAAACACCATATATTTT.

V is TRBV11-2 and J is TRBJ2-5, with unresolved D. The CDR3 consists of 11 residues. Germline-derived CDR1 and CDR2 are SGHAT and FQNNGV. The germline V and J ends were trimmed by 1 base and 5 bases, with 2 bases remaining between them. The CDR3 sequence: CASSLGETQYF. In DNA, the CDR3 is TGTGCCAGCAGCTTAGGGGAGACCCAGTACTTC.

This clone occurred a few times. The J gene is TRBJ2-7, the V gene TRBV12-2; TRBD2 reflects the table's D call only, with no check against the DNA. TRBV12-2 is designated a pseudogene. The CDR3 is 12 amino acids. The CDR3 is CASRFFGGEQYV. The CDR3 region has the DNA TGTGCAAGTCGCTTTTTTGGGGGGGAGCAGTACGTC.

The chain employs TRBV9 and TRBJ2-7; 7 bases match TRBD1. The CDR3 covers 14 residues. The ends lost 0 bases at V and 2 bases at J; junction bases unmatched: 2. Per the germline V gene, CDR1 is SGDLS and CDR2 is YYNGEE. CDR3 sequence reads: CASSVGQGAYEQYF. The CDR3 nucleotides read TGTGCCAGCAGCGTAGGGCAGGGGGCCTACGAGCAGTACTTC.

V usage is TRBV15 and J usage is TRBJ2-3, with unresolved D. The germline CDR1 and CDR2 sequences are LNHNV and YYDKDF (reference sequence). V lost 2 bases to trimming and J lost 1 base, with 4 bases between them. There are 13 residues in the CDR3. In DNA, the CDR3 is TGTGCCACCAGCAGACTCGGCACAGATACGCAGTATTTT. Translation gives CATSRLGTDTQYF.

V and J are TRBV7-9 and TRBJ2-2, with TRBD2 as a possible D gene (5 bases). With 5 bases removed from V and 2 bases from J, the gap between germline ends came to 18 bases. Germline V lookup: CDR1 SEHNR, CDR2 FQNEAQ (reference sequence). The CDR3 extends over 17 amino acids. The CDR3: CASSPRGDFRNTGELFF. The CDR3 DNA reads as TGTGCCAGCAGCCCCCGGGGAGATTTCAGAAACACCGGGGAGCTGTTTTTT.

In DNA, the CDR3 is TGTGCCAGCAGTAGTGATAAGGGGTCAGATACGCAGTATTTT. Translation: CASSSDKGSDTQYF. The chain links TRBV28 to TRBJ2-3, with a weak D call TRBD1 (5 bases). The CDR3 runs to 14 residues. Germline assignment: CDR1 MDHEN and CDR2 SYDVKM. V was trimmed by 5 bases and J by 4 bases, leaving 13 bases between them.

This chain joins TRBV19 and TRBJ1-5; 8 nucleotides match TRBD1. The CDR3 has 14 residues. Germline lookup yields CDR1 LNHDA and CDR2 SQIVND (reference sequence). Trimming at V came to 3 bases and at J to 5 bases, leaving 3 bases not matched to a gene. The chain's CDR3 is CASSMQGAYQPQHF. The CDR3 coding sequence is TGTGCCAGTAGTATGCAGGGGGCATATCAGCCCCAGCATTTT.

V is TRBV19 and J is TRBJ2-7; D possibly matches TRBD1 or TRBD2 (5 bases each). Per the germline V gene, CDR1 is LNHDA and CDR2 is SQIVND (reference sequence). The V end lost 1 base, the J end lost 5 bases, and 9 bases lay between the germline ends. This CDR3 spans 13 amino acids. CDR3 DNA sequence: TGTGCCAGTAGTATAGGGCAGGGAGACGAGCAGTACTTC. This gives the protein CASSIGQGDEQYF. Using reference TRBV19 and TRBJ2-7 for the parts outside the CDR3, the full variable domain is DGGITQSPKYLFRKEGQNVTLSCEQNLNHDAMYWYRQDPGQGLRLIYYSQIVNDFQKGDIAEGYSVSREKKESFPLTVTSAQKNPTAFYLCASSIGQGDEQYFGPGTRLTVT.

By share of the sample, this clone is medium-sized (0.01 to 0.1%). V is TRBV19 and J is TRBJ2-1; D perhaps matches TRBD2 (6 bases). The V gene's germline CDR1 is LNHDA and CDR2 SQIVND (reference sequence). CDR3 length equals 17 residues. V was pared by 3 bases and J by 0 bases, with 15 bases between. The CDR3 nucleotides are TGTGCCAGTAGTATTTTACCGGGGGAAATCTCCTACAATGAGCAGTTCTTC. Protein sequence: CASSILPGEISYNEQFF.

The chain joins TRBV6-1 to TRBJ1-1; D gene unclear. The CDR3 runs to 13 residues. Germline values: CDR1 MNHNS, CDR2 SASEGT. The V end lost 10 bases, the J end lost 3 bases, and 15 bases lay between the germline ends. The CDR3 here is CATYLGAHTEAFF. Here the CDR3 DNA reads TGTGCCACCTACCTGGGAGCTCACACTGAAGCTTTCTTT.

V usage is TRBV30 and J usage is TRBJ1-5; D may be TRBD1 (6 bases). Trimming removed 1 base at V and 6 bases at J, with 10 bases between. The length of the CDR3 is 13 residues. The germline V gene has CDR1 GTSNPN and CDR2 SVGIG (reference sequence). Here the CDR3 reads CAWSDREGQPQHF. CDR3 DNA sequence: TGTGCCTGGAGTGACAGGGAGGGTCAGCCCCAGCATTTT. Drawing the rest from reference TRBV30 and TRBJ1-5, the complete variable domain is SQTIHQWPATLVQPVGSPLSLECTVEGTSNPNLYWYRQAAGRGLQLLFYSVGIGQISSEVPQNLSASRPQDRQFILSSKKLLLSDSGFYLCAWSDREGQPQHFGDGTRLSIL.

The chain is built from TRBV19 and TRBJ1-4; unclear D gene. Trimming stripped 2 bases from V and 0 bases from J, with 1 base between. Germline CDR1 LNHDA, CDR2 SQIVND (reference sequence). This CDR3 contains 13 residues. CDR3 loop: CASSITTNEKLFF. CDR3 in DNA: TGTGCCAGTAGTATAACAACTAATGAAAAACTGTTTTTT.

V and J are TRBV7-9 and TRBJ2-7, with 7 bases fitting TRBD1. V was pared by 2 bases and J by 5 bases, with 15 bases of the junction left unmatched. There are 17 residues in the CDR3. Germline CDR1 reads SEHNR; CDR2 reads FQNEAQ (reference sequence). This CDR3 is CASSLNRGGAADHEQYF. CDR3 nucleotide sequence: TGTGCCAGCAGCTTAAACAGAGGGGGCGCGGCGGATCACGAGCAGTACTTC.

This clone came up once. This chain links TRBV5-6 with TRBJ2-1, with 7 bases lining up with TRBD1. Losses at the gene ends were 0 bases for V and 10 bases for J; bases not matched to a gene: 4. The germline V gene encodes CDR1 SGHDT and CDR2 YYEEEE. This CDR3 spans 13 amino acids. CDR3 amino acids: CASSLGGGGEQFF. The DNA of the CDR3 is TGTGCCAGCAGCTTGGGAGGGGGCGGGGAGCAGTTCTTC.

This clone rates as hyperexpanded. This sequence joins TRBV5-1 and TRBJ2-7, with TRBD1 matching over 10 bases. The CDR3 extends over 15 amino acids. With V trimmed by 4 bases and J by 5 bases, 9 bases remained unmatched. The germline CDR1 and CDR2 sequences are SGHRS and YFSETQ. In DNA form, the CDR3 reads TGCGCCAGCAGCCTGGAGGGACAGGGGAACGACGAGCAGTACTTC. It is translated as CASSLEGQGNDEQYF.

This clone occurred once. CDR3 loop: CASSEETGVYGYTF. The CDR3, as DNA: TGTGCCAGCAGTGAAGAGACAGGGGTCTATGGCTACACCTTC. The chain combines TRBV6-1 with TRBJ1-2, with TRBD1 identical over 8 bases. The V gene's germline CDR1 is MNHNS and CDR2 SASEGT. This CDR3 has 14 residues. The V gene end was trimmed by 1 base and the J gene end by 4 bases; junction bases not matched to a gene: 2.

The gene calls are TRBV7-9 and TRBJ2-3, with D uncertain. V was cut by 1 base and J by 6 bases, with 8 bases left in between. CDR1 is SEHNR, CDR2 FQNEAQ, per germline (reference sequence). The CDR3 is 13 residues long. The CDR3 region has the DNA TGTGCCAGCAGCTTAGATCTTCTGGATACGCAGTATTTT. Protein sequence: CASSLDLLDTQYF.

The chain links TRBV5-5 to TRBJ2-3; tentatively, D is TRBD2 (6 bases). The CDR3 length is 12 residues. Deletions cut 2 bases from V and 6 bases from J, with 7 bases between. CDR1 and CDR2 from the germline V gene are SGHKS and YYEKEE (reference sequence). CDR3 nucleotide sequence: TGTGCCAGCAGCTTTGGGGGGGATACGCAGTATTTT. Protein sequence: CASSFGGDTQYF.

The rearrangement joins TRBV11-3 to TRBJ2-1, with TRBD2 matching over 13 bases. The germline V gene has CDR1 SGHNT and CDR2 YENEEA. The CDR3 extends over 15 amino acids. The V and J ends lost 4 bases and 8 bases, in that order; junction bases with no gene match: 5. In DNA form, the CDR3 reads TGTGCCAGCAGCTCTAGGACTAGCGGGAGTCATGAGCAGTTCTTC. Amino acid sequence: CASSSRTSGSHEQFF. The full variable domain, its missing parts supplied by reference TRBV11-3 and TRBJ2-1, is EAGVVQSPRYKIIEKKQPVAFWCNPISGHNTLYWYLQNLGQGPELLIRYENEEAVDDSQLPKDRFSAERLKGVDSTLKIQPAELGDSAVYLCASSSRTSGSHEQFFGPGTRLTVL.

This clone was seen only a few times. The chain uses TRBV6-5 and TRBJ1-2; D may be TRBD1 (5 bases). The CDR3 is made up of 13 amino acids. The V end lost 2 bases, the J end lost 1 base, and 5 bases lay between the germline ends. CDR1 and CDR2 from the germline V gene are MNHEY and SVGAGI. The CDR3 DNA reads as TGTGCCAGCAGTTACGACAGTAACTATGGCTACACCTTC. It specifies CASSYDSNYGYTF.

This clone was counted only a few times. J is TRBJ1-1 and V is TRBV29-1, with TRBD1 matching 10 bases. The length of the CDR3 is 12 residues. Germline V gene sequence: CDR1 SQVTM, CDR2 ANQGSEA. The CDR3 nucleotides are TGCACCCCCGGACAGGGGGGAACTGAAGCTTTCTTT. Translating gives CTPGQGGTEAFF. Using reference TRBV29-1 and TRBJ1-1 for the parts outside the CDR3, the full variable domain is SAVISQKPSRDICQRGTSLTIQCQVDSQVTMMFWYRQQPGQSLTLIATANQGSEATYESGFVIDKFPISRPNLTFSTLTVSNMSPEDSSIYLCTPGQGGTEAFFGQGTRLTVV.

The rearrangement joins TRBV30 to TRBJ1-2; 8 positions match TRBD1. CDR1 is GTSNPN and CDR2 is SVGIG in the germline V gene (reference sequence). CDR3 size: 11 residues. The junction had 4 bases not matched to a gene; V was cut back by 7 bases and J by 6 bases. CDR3 protein: CASGQGDGYTF. The CDR3 nucleotides read TGTGCCTCAGGACAGGGCGATGGCTACACCTTC.

This clone was picked up a small number of times. J is TRBJ2-2 and V is TRBV27, with TRBD2 matching 9 bases. Germline V gene sequence: CDR1 MNHEY, CDR2 SMNVEV (reference sequence). The CDR3 runs 15 residues. The junction had 9 bases not matched to a gene; V was cut back by 8 bases and J by 5 bases. The CDR3 spells CASRAGGITTGELFF. The CDR3 DNA reads as TGTGCCAGCCGAGCGGGAGGAATTACGACCGGGGAGCTGTTTTTT.

This clone was found once. V is TRBV6-5 and J is TRBJ1-5; TRBD1 is a possible D gene (5 bases). Between the trimmed V and J ends, which lost 6 bases and 4 bases, there was a span of 16 bases. This CDR3 is built from 15 residues. Per the germline V gene, CDR1 is MNHEY and CDR2 is SVGAGI. The CDR3 loop is CASREQDLGNQPQHF. CDR3 DNA sequence: TGTGCCAGCAGAGAACAGGATCTGGGAAATCAGCCCCAGCATTTT.